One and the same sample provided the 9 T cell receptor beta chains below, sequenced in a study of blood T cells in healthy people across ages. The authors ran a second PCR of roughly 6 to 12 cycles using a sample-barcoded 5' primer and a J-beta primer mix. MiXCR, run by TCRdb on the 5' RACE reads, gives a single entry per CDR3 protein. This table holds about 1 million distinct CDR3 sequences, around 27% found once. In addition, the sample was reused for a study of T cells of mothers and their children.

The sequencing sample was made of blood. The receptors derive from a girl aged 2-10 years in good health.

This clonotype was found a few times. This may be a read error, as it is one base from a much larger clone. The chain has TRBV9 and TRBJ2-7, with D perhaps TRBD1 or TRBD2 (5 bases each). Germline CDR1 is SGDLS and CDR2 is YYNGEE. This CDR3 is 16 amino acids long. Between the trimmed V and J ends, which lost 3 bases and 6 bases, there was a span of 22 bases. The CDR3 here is CASSDNSGAGHGEQYF. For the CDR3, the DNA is TGTGCCAGCAGCGATAATTCCGGGGCAGGCCATGGCGAGCAGTACTTC.

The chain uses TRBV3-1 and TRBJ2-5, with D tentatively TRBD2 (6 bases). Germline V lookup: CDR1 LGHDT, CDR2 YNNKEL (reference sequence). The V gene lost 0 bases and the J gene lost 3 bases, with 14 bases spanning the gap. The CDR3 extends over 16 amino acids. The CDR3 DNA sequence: TGTGCCAGCAGCCAAGATCTTGGAGGGTCGGAAGAGACCCAGTACTTC. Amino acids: CASSQDLGGSEETQYF.

For the CDR3, the DNA is TGTGCCAGCAGTTACAGGGGTCTCTTCGTTGACGACACCTTC. This gives the protein CASSYRGLFVDDTF. V usage is TRBV6-2 or TRBV6-3 and J usage is TRBJ1-2; perhaps TRBD1 as D (5 bases). This CDR3 region has 14 residues. Germline assignment: CDR1 MNHEY and CDR2 SVGEGT. The V end lost 2 bases, the J end lost 12 bases, and 19 bases lay between the germline ends.

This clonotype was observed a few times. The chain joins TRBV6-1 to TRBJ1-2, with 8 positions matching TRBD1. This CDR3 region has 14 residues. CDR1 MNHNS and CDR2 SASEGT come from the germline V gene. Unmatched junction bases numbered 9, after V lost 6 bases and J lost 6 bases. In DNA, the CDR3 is TGTGCCAGCAGCACCCAGGGACAGGCTGATGGCTACACCTTC. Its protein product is CASSTQGQADGYTF.

Here the CDR3 DNA reads TGTGCCAGCAGTCCACAGGGTAGTAACGAGCAGTACTTC. Protein product: CASSPQGSNEQYF. The chain uses TRBV7-2 and TRBJ2-5; D is perhaps TRBD1 (6 bases). Near its end, the DNA agrees better with TRBJ2-7, so the J call may be wrong. Germline assignment: CDR1 SGHTA and CDR2 FQGNSA. The CDR3 runs 13 residues.

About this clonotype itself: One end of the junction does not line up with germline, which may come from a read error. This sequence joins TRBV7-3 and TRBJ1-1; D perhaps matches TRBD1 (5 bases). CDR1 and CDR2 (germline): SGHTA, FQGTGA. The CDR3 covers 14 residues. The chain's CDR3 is CASTLYGGITETFF. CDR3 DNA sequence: TGTGCCAGCACCTTATATGGGGGGATCACTGAAACTTTCTTT.

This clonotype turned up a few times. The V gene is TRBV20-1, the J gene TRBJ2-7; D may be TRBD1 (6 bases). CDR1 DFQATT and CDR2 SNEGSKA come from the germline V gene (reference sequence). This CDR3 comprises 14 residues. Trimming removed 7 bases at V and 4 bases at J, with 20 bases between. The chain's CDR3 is CSGRQETGLYEQYF. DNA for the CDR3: TGCAGTGGCCGGCAGGAGACAGGCCTTTACGAGCAGTACTTC.

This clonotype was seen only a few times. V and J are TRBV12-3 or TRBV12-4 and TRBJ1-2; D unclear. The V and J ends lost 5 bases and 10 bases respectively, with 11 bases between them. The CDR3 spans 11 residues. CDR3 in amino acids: CASSPTALYTF. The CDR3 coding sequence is TGTGCCAGCAGTCCTACAGCACTCTACACCTTC.

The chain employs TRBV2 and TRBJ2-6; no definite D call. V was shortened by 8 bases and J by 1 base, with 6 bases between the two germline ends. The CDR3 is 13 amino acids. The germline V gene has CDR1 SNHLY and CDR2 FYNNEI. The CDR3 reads CASQESGANVLTF. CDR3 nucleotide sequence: TGTGCCAGCCAGGAGTCTGGGGCCAACGTCCTGACTTTC.